The present entry profiles one TCR beta chain with its context. Its antigen target is currently unknown. One base away there is no much larger clone; base qualities are not given. This record comes from a study of human CD4 T cells and Enterobacteriaceae (dated by TCRdb to the early 2020s). What the authors observed across the whole study: In ex vivo samples, clonotypes with broad cross-reactivity seemed more expanded than specific clonotypes, as 11 of 19 and about 60% of the 34 fell within the top 5%. Reactivity of ex vivo clonotypes was inferred only by matching nucleotide sequences to CFSE-low cultures from the same donors.

Reading from cysteine to phenylalanine, the CDR3 counts 17 amino acids. Only the CDR3 region is kept as DNA, spanning 51 bases read in frame from base 1. For this chain, trimming is 2 bases at the V end and 2 bases at the J end, and the number of junction bases without a gene match is 7. Looking up the germline V gene yields CDR1 SGDLS and CDR2 YYNGEE. Deep-level sequencing, with a detection sensitivity of one cell in 200,000, was applied to the ex vivo total memory CD4+ samples. The QIAamp DNA Micro Kit was used to extract genomic DNA from cell pellets, and the quantity and purity of the genomic DNA were checked by spectrophotometry. Amplification of TCR Vbeta CDR3 regions was performed with the immunoSEQ multiplex PCR assay. Sequencing of amplicons was performed on the Illumina HiSeq platform. Each retrieved sequence was 87 nucleotides long and included the CDR3 region. The authors processed their data as follows. A clonotype was defined as a unique productive TCR Vbeta nucleotide sequence, quantified by productive template frequency from ImmunoSEQ Analyzer V3.0. Expanded clonotypes were defined using a threshold set at the top 5th percentile of each repertoire ranked by frequency. The R package fossil was used to compute repertoire overlap as Chao-Jaccard, and the R package MASS was used to visualize the overlap by nonmetric multidimensional scaling. Sourced from immuneACCESS, this table was stored by TCRdb with only in-frame sequences that have V and J called. A share of the clones is absent; for the studies checked, an unresolved V gene accounts for under half, and the remainder has no known explanation. Clone size and V and J calls were adopted from that table, with D and trimming inferred from the DNA. The sample profile shows tens of thousands of clones; 70% to 85% of them were found once. Over 1.5% of the sample is taken by the ten largest.

On a FACSAria III, memory CD4+ T cells were FACS-sorted to over 95% purity, defined as all CD4+ cells except CD45RA+CCR7+CD95- naive cells. Blood from healthy donors was obtained from blood donation centers in Switzerland. Total CD4+ T cells and monocytes were enriched by positive selection with CD4 and CD14 magnetic microbeads. CD8+, CD14+, CD16+, CD56+, CD19+ and CD25-bright cells were excluded prior to sorting. In two blood donors, total memory CD4+ T cells were sequenced directly ex vivo to assess in vivo expansion of bacteria-reactive clonotypes. Peripheral blood mononuclear cells were isolated from donor blood using Ficoll-Paque Plus.

This chain joins TRBV9 to TRBJ2-2, and 9 bases in between align with TRBD1. This clonotype was sampled from a human donor in good health. The sample was memory CD4+ T cells from blood. This sample's cell subset or site label indicates: total memory CD4 T cells sorted directly ex vivo, unstimulated. In nucleotides, the sequence is TGTGCCAGCAGCGTGAGGCGGACAGGGGAAAACACCGGGGAGCTGTTTTTT. Its protein product is CASSVRRTGENTGELFF.